These 15 T cell receptor beta chains originate from one sample sequenced in a study of preoperative IRX-2 immunotherapy in early breast cancer (dated by TCRdb to between 2019 and 2020). The treatment or condition label of this sample denotes: preoperative locoregional IRX-2 cytokine immunotherapy. Receptors were amplified or captured by the immunoSEQ multiplex PCR assay. The clones in this table, taken by TCRdb from immuneACCESS, are in-frame only. Not every clone is retained; where verified, under half of the shortfall comes from an unresolved V gene, and the cause of the rest is unknown. Recorded for this sample are fewer than 400 clones; around four fifths of them occurred a single time. Of the sample, about an eighth falls within the top ten clones. This specimen consisted of tumor tissue, obtained before IRX-2 immunotherapy. The receptors derive from a human donor with breast cancer.

The chain links TRBV6-1 to TRBJ2-3, with a weak D call TRBD2 (6 bases). Germline values: CDR1 MNHNS, CDR2 SASEGT. The CDR3 consists of 17 residues. Trimming cost V 0 bases and J 0 bases, with 13 bases left between them. CDR3 sequence (DNA): TGTGCCAGCAGTGAAGCAGCGGCGGGACGGAGCACAGATACGCAGTATTTT. Encoded protein: CASSEAAAGRSTDTQYF.

The rearrangement uses TRBV15 and TRBJ2-1; tentatively, D is TRBD1 (8 bases). The germline CDR1 and CDR2 sequences are LNHNV and YYDKDF (reference sequence). Trimming stripped 4 bases from V and 4 bases from J, with 29 bases between. The CDR3 runs to 20 residues. The CDR3 is CATSTRQGRAGTSLYNEQFF. The CDR3 nucleotides are TGTGCCACCAGCACAAGACAGGGGAGGGCCGGGACCAGCTTATACAATGAGCAGTTCTTC.

This sequence joins TRBV19 and TRBJ1-2; D possibly corresponds to TRBD1 (5 bases). The CDR3 is 16 amino acids. Germline values: CDR1 LNHDA, CDR2 SQIVND (reference sequence). The V gene lost 6 bases and the J gene lost 7 bases, with 24 bases spanning the gap. CDR3 nucleotide sequence: TGTGCCAGTAGCCAAGCCGCCCAAGGACACCGTTCTGGCTACACCTTC. Translating gives CASSQAAQGHRSGYTF.

This chain uses TRBV28 with TRBJ1-2; no reliable D call. The V gene lost 3 bases and the J gene lost 2 bases, with 13 bases spanning the gap. Germline CDR1 and CDR2: MDHEN and SYDVKM. CDR3 length: 15 amino acids. CDR3 coding DNA: TGTGCCAGCAGTTTCTTGGGCCAGAGAAACTATGGCTACACCTTC. It codes for CASSFLGQRNYGYTF.

The chain joins TRBV7-1 to TRBJ1-1; the D is unclear. TRBV7-1 is placed among ORFs of uncertain function. The CDR3 consists of 13 residues. V was pared by 4 bases and J by 1 base, with 7 bases between. For the CDR3, the DNA is TGTGCCAGCAGCTATGCACCGAACACTGAAGCTTTCTTT. It yields the protein CASSYAPNTEAFF.

This chain joins TRBV19 and TRBJ2-2, with D unclear. The length of the CDR3 is 12 residues. V lost 6 bases to trimming and J lost 5 bases, with 7 bases between them. Germline V gives CDR1 LNHDA, CDR2 SQIVND (reference sequence). The DNA for the CDR3 is TGTGCCAGTAGGACGGTTACCGGGGAGCTGTTTTTT. It specifies CASRTVTGELFF.

The sample holds a few counts of this clone. The chain combines TRBV11-3 with TRBJ1-1, with D tentatively TRBD1 (6 bases). With 2 bases removed from V and 9 bases from J, the gap between germline ends came to 28 bases. Germline lookup yields CDR1 SGHNT and CDR2 YENEEA. The CDR3 contains 18 residues. Here the CDR3 DNA reads TGTGCCAGCAGCTTATATCCATGGGGGGACACCCGGCCACCAAAAGCTTTCTTT. It encodes CASSLYPWGDTRPPKAFF.

This clone has more than one count but fewer than ten. The chain couples TRBV6-8 to TRBJ1-1, with D unresolved. V was shortened by 2 bases and J by 0 bases, with 10 bases between the two germline ends. The CDR3 is 15 residues long. Germline V gene lookup returns CDR1 MNHGY and CDR2 SAAAGT. CDR3 in amino acids: CASSYSLLLNTEAFF. In nucleotides, the CDR3 is TGTGCCAGCAGTTACAGCCTGCTTTTGAACACTGAAGCTTTCTTT.

V and J are TRBV7-6 and TRBJ1-1, with D maybe TRBD1 (5 bases). The CDR3 is made up of 14 amino acids. CDR1 is SGHVS, CDR2 FNYEAQ, per germline. V lost 5 bases, J lost 1 base, and 11 bases lay in between. The CDR3 reads CASSPREENTEAFF. The DNA of the CDR3 is TGTGCCAGCAGCCCCAGGGAGGAGAACACTGAAGCTTTCTTT.

The V gene is TRBV23-1, the J gene TRBJ2-3; 8 bases match TRBD2. TRBV23-1 is sorted into the ORF group, with uncertain function. This CDR3 is 13 amino acids long. V lost 6 bases, J lost 11 bases, and 10 bases stayed unmatched. The CDR3: CASSFGPGGGQYF. The DNA of the CDR3 is TGCGCCAGCAGCTTCGGACCGGGAGGGGGGCAGTATTTT.

This chain links TRBV30 with TRBJ2-1; D is unclear. Germline values: CDR1 GTSNPN, CDR2 SVGIG (reference sequence). This CDR3 is 11 amino acids long. V gave up 0 bases and J gave up 12 bases, with 9 bases separating them. CDR3 sequence: CAWSVLRTQFF. CDR3 nucleotides: TGTGCCTGGAGTGTACTTCGAACGCAGTTCTTC.

Notes on this clone: One end of the junction varies from germline; a read error may be responsible. The chain has TRBV7-4 and TRBJ1-1; D might be TRBD1 (5 bases). Per germline, CDR1 SGHVT and CDR2 SQSDAQ. The CDR3 covers 13 residues. CDR3 protein: CASSLQADTEAFF. The CDR3, as DNA: TGTGCTAGCAGCTTACAGGCGGACACTGAAGCTTTCTTT. The full variable domain, with the rest looked up from reference TRBV7-4 and TRBJ1-1, is GAGVSQSPRYKVAKRGRDVALRCDSISGHVTLYWYRQTLGQGSEVLTYSQSDAQRDKSGRPSGRFSAERPERSVSTLKIQRTEQGDSAVYLCASSLQADTEAFFGQGTRLTVV.

The CDR3 protein is CASSLGPPDGYTF. CDR3 DNA sequence: TGTGCCAGCAGTTTAGGCCCCCCCGATGGCTACACCTTC. J is TRBJ1-2 and V is TRBV28; no reliable D call. Trimming pared 2 bases from V and 6 bases from J, leaving 10 bases between. There are 13 residues in the CDR3. CDR1 MDHEN and CDR2 SYDVKM come from the germline V gene.

A single count supports this clone. The V call is TRBV11-3, the J call TRBJ2-2, with D uncertain. The V and J ends lost 5 bases and 5 bases respectively, with 21 bases between them. CDR1 is SGHNT, CDR2 YENEEA, per germline. This CDR3 contains 17 residues. The CDR3 spells CASSPNRDAYRTGELFF. The CDR3 DNA is TGTGCCAGCAGCCCGAACCGAGACGCCTACCGTACCGGGGAGCTGTTTTTT.

V and J are TRBV7-1 and TRBJ1-1; a weak D match, TRBD1 (5 bases). Being an ORF, TRBV7-1 has a function that is uncertain. Trimming pared 4 bases from V and 1 base from J, leaving 7 bases between. The CDR3 extends over 13 amino acids. CDR3 amino acids: CASSLQENTEAFF. CDR3 nucleotides: TGTGCCAGCAGCTTACAGGAGAACACTGAAGCTTTCTTT.